What follows describes a single T cell receptor beta chain. This sample is drawn from a study of T cells in Graves' hyperthyroidism and ophthalmopathy. Using RNA transcripts as the source, TCR beta CDR3 regions were amplified. First-round RT-PCR of the TCR CDR3 relied on the HTBI primer set. MiXCR, applied by TCRdb to the multiplex PCR reads, yields one record per CDR3 protein. The repertoire includes hundreds of thousands of distinct CDR3 sequences, 38% of them detected once, and approximately 8.7% sits in the top ten. CDR1 and CDR2 (germline): ENHRY, SYGVKD. The CDR3 is 14 residues long. The chain couples TRBV10-3 to TRBJ2-5, with a weak D call TRBD1 (5 bases). Near its end, the DNA agrees better with TRBJ2-7, so the J call may be wrong. This sequence was found in a young man with Graves' hyperthyroidism. The specimen was blood. The CDR3: CAASLQVPSYEQYF. The CDR3 DNA reads as TGTGCCGCGAGCCTACAGGTTCCCTCCTACGAGCAGTACTTC.